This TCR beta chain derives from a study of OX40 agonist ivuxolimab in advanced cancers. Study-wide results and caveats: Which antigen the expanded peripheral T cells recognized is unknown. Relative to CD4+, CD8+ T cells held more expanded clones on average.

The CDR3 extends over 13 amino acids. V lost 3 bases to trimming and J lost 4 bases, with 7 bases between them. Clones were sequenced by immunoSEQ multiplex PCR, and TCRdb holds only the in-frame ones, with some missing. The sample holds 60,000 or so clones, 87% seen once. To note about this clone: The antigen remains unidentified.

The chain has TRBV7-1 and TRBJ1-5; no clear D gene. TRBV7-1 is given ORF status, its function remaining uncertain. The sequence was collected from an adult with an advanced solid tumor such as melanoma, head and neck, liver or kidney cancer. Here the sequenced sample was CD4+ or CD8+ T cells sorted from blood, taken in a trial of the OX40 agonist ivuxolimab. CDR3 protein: CASSSDLNQPQHF. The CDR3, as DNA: TGTGCCAGCAGCTCCGACTTGAATCAGCCCCAGCATTTT.